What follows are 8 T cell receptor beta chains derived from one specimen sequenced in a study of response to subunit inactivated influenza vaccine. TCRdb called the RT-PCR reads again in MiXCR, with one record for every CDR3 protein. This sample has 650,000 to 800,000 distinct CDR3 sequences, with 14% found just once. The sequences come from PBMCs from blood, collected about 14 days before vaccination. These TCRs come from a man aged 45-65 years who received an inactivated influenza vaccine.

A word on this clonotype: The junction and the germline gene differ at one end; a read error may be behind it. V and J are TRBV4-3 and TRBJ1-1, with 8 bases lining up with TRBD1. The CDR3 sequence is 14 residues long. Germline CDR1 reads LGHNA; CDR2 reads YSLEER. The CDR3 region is CASSQGTGNTEAVF. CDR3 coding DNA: TGCGCCAGCAGCCAAGGGACAGGGAACACTGAAGCTGTCTTT.

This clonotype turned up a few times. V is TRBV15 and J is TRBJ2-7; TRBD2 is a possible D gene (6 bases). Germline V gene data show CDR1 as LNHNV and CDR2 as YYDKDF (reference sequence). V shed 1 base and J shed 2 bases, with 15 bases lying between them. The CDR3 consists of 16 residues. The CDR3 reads CATSRGLGRDAYEQYF. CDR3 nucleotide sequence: TGTGCCACCAGCAGAGGACTAGGACGGGACGCCTACGAGCAGTACTTC.

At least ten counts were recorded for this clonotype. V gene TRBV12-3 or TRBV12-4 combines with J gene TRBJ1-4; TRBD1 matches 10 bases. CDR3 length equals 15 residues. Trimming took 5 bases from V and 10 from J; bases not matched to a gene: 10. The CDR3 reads CASSQLRDRGRKLFF. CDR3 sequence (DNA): TGTGCCAGCAGTCAACTCCGGGACAGGGGACGAAAACTGTTTTTT.

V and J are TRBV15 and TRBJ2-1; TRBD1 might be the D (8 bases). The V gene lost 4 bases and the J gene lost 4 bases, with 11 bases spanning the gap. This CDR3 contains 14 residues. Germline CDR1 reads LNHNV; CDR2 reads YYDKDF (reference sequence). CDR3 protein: CATSNRGGYNEQFF. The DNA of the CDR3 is TGTGCCACCAGCAACAGGGGGGGGTACAATGAGCAGTTCTTC. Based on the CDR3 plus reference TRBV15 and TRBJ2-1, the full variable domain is DAMVIQNPRYQVTQFGKPVTLSCSQTLNHNVMYWYQQKSSQAPKLLFHYYDKDFNNEADTPDNFQSRRPNTSFCFLDIRSPGLGDTAMYLCATSNRGGYNEQFFGPGTRLTVL.

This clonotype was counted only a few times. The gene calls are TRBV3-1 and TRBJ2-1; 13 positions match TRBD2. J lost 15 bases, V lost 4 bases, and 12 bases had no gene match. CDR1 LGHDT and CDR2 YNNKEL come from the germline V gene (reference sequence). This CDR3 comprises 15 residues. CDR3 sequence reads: CASSPAGTSGKGRFF. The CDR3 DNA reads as TGTGCCAGCAGCCCAGCCGGGACTAGCGGGAAGGGCCGGTTCTTC.

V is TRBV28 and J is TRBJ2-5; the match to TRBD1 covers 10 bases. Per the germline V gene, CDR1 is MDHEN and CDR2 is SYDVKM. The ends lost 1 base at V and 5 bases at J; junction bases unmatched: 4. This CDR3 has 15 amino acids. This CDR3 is CASSLSTGGPETQYF. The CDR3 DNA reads TGTGCCAGCAGTTTATCGACAGGGGGCCCGGAGACCCAGTACTTC.

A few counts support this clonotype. The CDR3 DNA reads as TGTGCCAGCAGCTTAAGTCCCGGAGAGACCCAGTACTTC. This gives the protein CASSLSPGETQYF. The rearrangement joins TRBV7-2 to TRBJ2-5; no clear D gene. From germline, CDR1 is SGHTA and CDR2 FQGNSA. Trimming removed 2 bases from V and 4 bases from J, with 8 bases in between. The CDR3 runs to 13 residues. Variable domain in full (rest from reference TRBV7-2 and TRBJ2-5): GAGVSQSPSNKVTEKGKDVELRCDPISGHTALYWYRQSLGQGLEFLIYFQGNSAPDKSGLPSDRFSAERTGGSVSTLTIQRTQQEDSAVYLCASSLSPGETQYFGPGTRLLVL.

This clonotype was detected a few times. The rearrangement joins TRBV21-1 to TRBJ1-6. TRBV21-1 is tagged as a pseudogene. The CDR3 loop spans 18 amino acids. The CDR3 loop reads CASSKKTHDPTRNSPLHF. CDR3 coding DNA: TGTGCCAGCAGCAAAAAAACCCACGACCCCACACGGAATTCACCCCTCCACTTT.